The 31 T cell receptor beta chains reported below all come from one sample, sequenced in a study of cytomegalovirus exposure and HLA in healthy donors. PCR was performed using 60 Vbeta and 13 Jbeta primers. The repertoire was sequenced with immunoSEQ multiplex PCR; TCRdb's copy has only in-frame clones and lacks some. Of 190,000 or so clones listed, roughly four fifths are singletons. The sequenced material came from PBMCs. These receptors originate from a man aged 50 or older in good health and CMV-seronegative.

This clone was seen just once. Mismatch with germline at one junction end may stem from a read error. This chain links TRBV7-9 with TRBJ1-1; the D is unclear. Looked up from germline, CDR1 is SEHNR and CDR2 is FQNEAQ (reference sequence). The CDR3 is 14 residues long. CDR3 DNA sequence: TGTTCCAGCGCCCCCAGAGGGTCTGACACTGAAGCTTTCTTT. This codes for CSSAPRGSDTEAFF.

CDR3 nucleotides: TGTGCCAGCAGCATGGGGTGGCGGGAGGCCAACAATGAGCAGTTCTTC. As protein: CASSMGWREANNEQFF. The chain recombines TRBV5-4 with TRBJ2-1; the match to TRBD2 covers 8 bases. CDR1 is SGHNT and CDR2 is YYREEE in the germline V gene (reference sequence). The CDR3 has 16 amino acids. V lost 4 bases and J lost 5; bases outside the gene matches: 11.

The rearrangement links TRBV7-9 to TRBJ2-1; 7 positions match TRBD2. Germline V gives CDR1 SEHNR, CDR2 FQNEAQ (reference sequence). This CDR3 has 13 amino acids. The junction had 6 bases not matched to a gene; V was cut back by 7 bases and J by 6 bases. The CDR3 is CASTPGGGNEQFF. Here the CDR3 DNA reads TGTGCCAGCACGCCGGGAGGCGGCAATGAGCAGTTCTTC. The full variable domain, in which reference TRBV7-9 and TRBJ2-1 provide the parts outside the CDR3, is DTGVSQNPRHKITKRGQNVTFRCDPISEHNRLYWYRQTLGQGPEFLTYFQNEAQLEKSRLLSDRFSAERPKGSFSTLEIQRTEQGDSAMYLCASTPGGGNEQFFGPGTRLTVL.

The chain uses TRBV18 and TRBJ1-1; D is unresolved. CDR1 and CDR2 (germline): KGHSH, LQKENI. V dropped 0 bases and J dropped 7 bases, with 18 bases sitting between them. The CDR3 spans 16 residues. In DNA form, the CDR3 reads TGTGCCAGCTCACCACCGGGCCGCTCGAACGGTTTTGAAGCTTTCTTT. It specifies CASSPPGRSNGFEAFF.

The genes are TRBV7-3 and TRBJ2-1, with TRBD2 matching 10 bases. Trimming cost V 5 bases and J 1 base; bases outside gene matches: 14. The CDR3 has 19 amino acids. The germline V gene encodes CDR1 SGHTA and CDR2 FQGTGA. CDR3 amino acids: CASSLTGSGGARSYNEQFF. The CDR3 coding sequence is TGTGCCAGCAGCCTTACGGGGAGCGGGGGGGCCAGGTCCTACAATGAGCAGTTCTTC.

In the case of this clone: The sample carries other DNA sequences with the same CDR3. The rearrangement uses TRBV7-2 and TRBJ2-5, with D perhaps matching TRBD2 (5 bases). V was cut by 0 bases and J by 1 base, with 12 bases left in between. The germline V gene encodes CDR1 SGHTA and CDR2 FQGNSA. This CDR3 has 16 amino acids. The CDR3 here is CASSLALGEGQETQYF. For the CDR3, the DNA is TGTGCCAGCAGCTTAGCGCTGGGAGAGGGCCAAGAGACCCAGTACTTC.

This clone is a singleton in its sample. The chain joins TRBV2 to TRBJ2-7; 9 bases match TRBD2. The germline V gene encodes CDR1 SNHLY and CDR2 FYNNEI. This CDR3 is built from 14 residues. V was pared by 1 base and J by 3 bases, with 1 base of the junction left unmatched. The CDR3 DNA sequence: TGTGCCAGCAGTGAAGGTAGCGGGAGCTACGAGCAGTACTTC. Translating gives CASSEGSGSYEQYF. The full variable domain, rest sourced from reference TRBV2 and TRBJ2-7, is EPEVTQTPSHQVTQMGQEVILRCVPISNHLYFYWYRQILGQKVEFLVSFYNNEISEKSEIFDDQFSVERPDGSNFTLKIRSTKLEDSAMYFCASSEGSGSYEQYFGPGTRLTVT.

The chain combines TRBV7-9 with TRBJ2-1; TRBD2 matches at 13 bases. The CDR3 has 17 residues. Germline CDR1 and CDR2: SEHNR and FQNEAQ (reference sequence). Losses at the gene ends were 1 base for V and 3 bases for J; bases not matched to a gene: 3. CDR3 nucleotides: TGTGCCAGCAGCTTAGGGACTAGCGGGGGCTACTACAATGAGCAGTTCTTC. It codes for CASSLGTSGGYYNEQFF.

The rearrangement links TRBV18 to TRBJ2-1; D unclear. This CDR3 has 12 amino acids. Germline assignment: CDR1 KGHSH and CDR2 LQKENI. V was trimmed by 2 bases and J by 10 bases, leaving 9 bases between them. In DNA, the CDR3 is TGTGCCAGCTCACCAAGCCAGCGAGAGCAGTTCTTC. Translation gives CASSPSQREQFF.

The chain is built from TRBV5-1 and TRBJ2-3; D ambiguous. The germline gives CDR1 SGHRS, CDR2 YFSETQ. The V end was cut by 4 bases, the J end by 2 bases, with 5 bases between. There are 12 residues in the CDR3. Here the CDR3 DNA reads TGCGCCAGCAGCACTACCACAGATACGCAGTATTTT. Its protein is CASSTTTDTQYF.

This clone appeared a few times. The chain recombines TRBV6-6 with TRBJ2-2; 7 positions match TRBD2. J was trimmed by 7 bases and V by 6 bases; bases with no gene match: 5. The CDR3 contains 13 residues. Germline CDR1 MNHNY, CDR2 SVGAGI (reference sequence). This chain's CDR3 is CASSQTSVGELFF. The CDR3 DNA reads as TGTGCCAGCAGCCAAACTAGCGTCGGGGAGCTGTTTTTT.

The chain links TRBV7-2 to TRBJ1-1, with TRBD1 identical over 7 bases. Germline-derived CDR1 and CDR2 are SGHTA and FQGNSA. J lost 0 bases, V lost 1 base, and 5 bases had no gene match. This CDR3 spans 16 amino acids. DNA for the CDR3: TGTGCCAGCAGCTTAGTTGGACAGGCACTGAACACTGAAGCTTTCTTT. Encoded protein: CASSLVGQALNTEAFF.

This sequence joins TRBV7-9 and TRBJ1-2; tentatively, D is TRBD1 (5 bases). The CDR3 consists of 15 residues. Germline V gene data show CDR1 as SEHNR and CDR2 as FQNEAQ (reference sequence). The V gene lost 4 bases and the J gene lost 4 bases, with 16 bases spanning the gap. The CDR3 is CASSSTGAGGYGYTF. CDR3 nucleotide sequence: TGTGCCAGCAGCTCCACAGGCGCCGGGGGCTATGGCTACACCTTC.

Details on this clone: Compared with germline, one end of the junction differs, possibly owing to a read error. Other DNA sequences within the sample encode an identical CDR3. J is TRBJ2-5 and V is TRBV7-7; TRBD2 might be the D (6 bases). The CDR3 is made up of 14 amino acids. The V gene's germline CDR1 is SSHAT and CDR2 FNYEAQ (reference sequence). DNA for the CDR3: TGTGCTAGCAGCTTGGCGGGGCTTAAAGAGACCCAGTACTTC. Its protein product is CASSLAGLKETQYF.

This clone was recorded a few times. V gene TRBV19 combines with J gene TRBJ1-1, with a tentative D call TRBD1 (5 bases). CDR1 is LNHDA and CDR2 is SQIVND in the germline V gene (reference sequence). The CDR3 length is 14 residues. The V end lost 3 bases, the J end lost 3 bases, and 11 bases lay between the germline ends. The CDR3 protein is CASSILWGDTEAFF. The CDR3 nucleotides are TGTGCCAGTAGTATTCTCTGGGGGGACACTGAAGCTTTCTTT.

This chain links TRBV19 with TRBJ1-4, with D perhaps TRBD1 (6 bases). Germline values: CDR1 LNHDA, CDR2 SQIVND (reference sequence). Deletions cut 10 bases from V and 11 bases from J, with 17 bases between. The CDR3 spans 12 residues. The CDR3 reads CATMDRSRKLFF. In nucleotides, the CDR3 is TGTGCCACCATGGACAGATCGAGGAAACTGTTTTTT.

V and J are TRBV27 and TRBJ2-7, with D unresolved. This CDR3 is built from 13 residues. V dropped 3 bases and J dropped 4 bases, with 10 bases sitting between them. Germline V gives CDR1 MNHEY, CDR2 SMNVEV (reference sequence). CDR3 amino acids: CASSLTPFYEQYF. As DNA, the CDR3 is TGTGCCAGCAGTTTGACTCCCTTTTACGAGCAGTACTTC.

The chain has TRBV10-3 and TRBJ2-2, with unresolved D. Trimming cost V 7 bases and J 0 bases, with 6 bases left between them. Germline-derived CDR1 and CDR2 are ENHRY and SYGVKD. The CDR3 totals 13 residues. The CDR3 loop reads CAINPANTGELFF. CDR3 DNA: TGTGCCATCAATCCGGCGAACACCGGGGAGCTGTTTTTT.

The chain employs TRBV6-5 and TRBJ1-1; weak D call: TRBD1 (6 bases). Germline values: CDR1 MNHEY, CDR2 SVGAGI. The CDR3 contains 14 residues. Trimming left V 2 bases short and J 5 bases short, with 12 bases between. The CDR3 DNA is TGTGCCAGCAGTTACCAGGGGAAGTTTACTGAAGCTTTCTTT. Translation: CASSYQGKFTEAFF.

This clone occurred a few times. As the CDR3 is not closed by the conserved phenylalanine or tryptophan, this likely results from a read error. It is unclear where the CDR3 begins or ends on the DNA, so no DNA is shown, and the CDR3 is as TCRdb lists it. The chain employs TRBV9 and TRBJ2-3; the table's D call TRBD1 went unverified against the DNA. Inclusive of both ends, the CDR3 amounts to 9 amino acids. Germline assignment: CDR1 SGDLS and CDR2 YYNGEE. CDR3 region: CASSGDRVL.

This chain connects TRBV27 to TRBJ2-7; D is possibly TRBD1 (5 bases). The V gene lost 2 bases and the J gene lost 7 bases, with 12 bases spanning the gap. Germline CDR1 is MNHEY and CDR2 is SMNVEV (reference sequence). The CDR3 covers 13 residues. Written as DNA, the CDR3 is TGTGCCAGCAGTTTAAGGCAGGGTCTGGAGCAGTACTTC. Amino acid sequence: CASSLRQGLEQYF.

The chain combines TRBV7-2 with TRBJ2-2, with unresolved D. Trimming left V 8 bases short and J 0 bases short, with 16 bases between. Germline V gives CDR1 SGHTA, CDR2 FQGNSA. There are 16 residues in the CDR3. CDR3 DNA: TGTGCCAGCTCCCCCCCATTGCTACCGAACACCGGGGAGCTGTTTTTT. Its translation is CASSPPLLPNTGELFF.

The chain combines TRBV7-2 with TRBJ2-3; D is unclear. Trimming removed 1 base at V and 0 bases at J, with 5 bases between. Germline CDR1 and CDR2: SGHTA and FQGNSA. The CDR3 runs to 14 residues. CDR3 DNA sequence: TGTGCCAGCAGCTTAGAACGGAGCACAGATACGCAGTATTTT. Amino acids: CASSLERSTDTQYF.

The chain has TRBV7-9 and TRBJ2-2, with TRBD2 as a possible D gene (5 bases). The CDR3 runs to 14 residues. From germline, CDR1 is SEHNR and CDR2 FQNEAQ (reference sequence). V was clipped by 0 bases and J by 7 bases, with 9 bases between them. CDR3 sequence (DNA): TGTGCCAGCAGCTTAGCTTGGAGGATCGGGGAGCTGTTTTTT. It is translated as CASSLAWRIGELFF. Together with reference TRBV7-9 and TRBJ2-2, the CDR3 gives the full variable domain: DTGVSQNPRHKITKRGQNVTFRCDPISEHNRLYWYRQTLGQGPEFLTYFQNEAQLEKSRLLSDRFSAERPKGSFSTLEIQRTEQGDSAMYLCASSLAWRIGELFFGEGSRLTVL.

This rearrangement joins TRBV7-9 to TRBJ2-1; 9 bases are shared with TRBD1. V was pared by 5 bases and J by 8 bases, with 16 bases of the junction left unmatched. Germline assignment: CDR1 SEHNR and CDR2 FQNEAQ (reference sequence). The CDR3 extends over 17 amino acids. For the CDR3, the DNA is TGTGCCAGCAGCCCAAGATTAATCGGACAGGGGCCGGATGAGCAGTTCTTC. Translated, it gives CASSPRLIGQGPDEQFF.

The chain employs TRBV30 and TRBJ1-4; tentatively, D is TRBD1 (6 bases). The germline V and J ends were trimmed by 3 bases and 4 bases, with 9 bases remaining between them. Germline V CDR1 and CDR2: GTSNPN, SVGIG (reference sequence). There are 13 residues in the CDR3. DNA of the CDR3: TGTGCCTGGAGGGACAGAATTAATGAAAAACTGTTTTTT. Amino acids: CAWRDRINEKLFF.

This chain joins TRBV2 and TRBJ1-1; D gene unclear. This CDR3 comprises 13 residues. With 4 bases removed from V and 8 bases from J, the gap between germline ends came to 14 bases. The germline V gene has CDR1 SNHLY and CDR2 FYNNEI. Written as DNA, the CDR3 is TGTGCCAGCAGTGGCTCTTGGCTCGAAGAAGCTTTCTTT. This encodes CASSGSWLEEAFF.

The J gene is TRBJ2-1, the V gene TRBV30; unclear D gene. CDR3 length: 17 residues. CDR1 and CDR2 (germline): GTSNPN, SVGIG (reference sequence). V was trimmed by 1 base and J by 5 bases, leaving 21 bases between them. The CDR3 DNA follows: TGTGCCTGGAGTGCCTCCCGGGTGCCAGAAACTAACAATGAGCAGTTCTTC. This encodes CAWSASRVPETNNEQFF.

This sequence joins TRBV10-3 and TRBJ2-3; TRBD2 matches 8 bases. The CDR3 runs 16 residues. The J segment lost 2 bases and the V segment lost 2 bases, leaving 6 bases of the junction unmatched. The germline V gene has CDR1 ENHRY and CDR2 SYGVKD. The CDR3 DNA reads as TGTGCCATCAGTGAGCCCCTACTAGCGGCCACAGATACGCAGTATTTT. This sequence encodes CAISEPLLAATDTQYF.

The chain carries TRBV9 and TRBJ1-1; tentatively, D is TRBD1 (5 bases). The germline V gene has CDR1 SGDLS and CDR2 YYNGEE. Trimming cost V 0 bases and J 0 bases, with 9 bases left between them. The CDR3 spans 15 residues. The chain's CDR3 is CASSVEGMMNTEAFF. The CDR3 region has the DNA TGTGCCAGCAGCGTAGAGGGGATGATGAACACTGAAGCTTTCTTT.

Points on this clone: A read error may account for a junction end that differs from germline. The chain carries TRBV29-1 and TRBJ2-2, with D perhaps matching TRBD1 (5 bases). Germline CDR1 reads SQVTM; CDR2 reads ANQGSEA. The CDR3 is 13 amino acids. CDR3 coding DNA: TGCAGCGTAGAAGGACATTTGACCGGGGAGCTGTTTTTT. This translates into CSVEGHLTGELFF.